These 23 T cell receptor beta chains were all obtained from the same sample, sequenced in a study of T cells in Graves' hyperthyroidism and ophthalmopathy. Amplified TCR beta CDR3 regions derived from RNA transcripts. TCR CDR3 underwent first-round RT-PCR with the HTBI primer set. TCRdb fed the multiplex PCR reads into MiXCR, producing one record per CDR3 protein. The sample has more than 300,000 distinct CDR3 sequences, roughly 13% seen once. What was sequenced was blood. These receptors came from an older woman with Graves' hyperthyroidism.

This clonotype was found a few times. This chain joins TRBV9 and TRBJ1-6, with a weak D call TRBD1 (6 bases). Germline V CDR1 and CDR2: SGDLS, YYNGEE. This CDR3 is built from 17 residues. The V end lost 3 bases, the J end lost 6 bases, and 19 bases lay between the germline ends. The chain's CDR3 is CASSGVSRGGLNSPLHF. The CDR3 coding sequence is TGTGCCAGCAGCGGCGTCAGCCGCGGGGGGCTTAATTCACCCCTCCACTTT.

The rearrangement uses TRBV6-5 and TRBJ2-7, with 9 bases fitting TRBD2. CDR3 length: 16 amino acids. Germline loops: CDR1 MNHEY, CDR2 SVGAGI. Trimming removed 5 bases from V and 2 bases from J; junction bases left unmatched: 10. CDR3 region: CASSHHAGLATYEQYF. In nucleotides, the CDR3 is TGTGCCAGCAGTCACCACGCGGGACTAGCAACCTACGAGCAGTACTTC.

The gene calls are TRBV12-3 or TRBV12-4 and TRBJ2-5; D perhaps matches TRBD2 (7 bases). Trimming pared 7 bases from V and 2 bases from J, leaving 17 bases between. The CDR3 is 15 amino acids. In DNA form, the CDR3 reads TGTGCCAGCACTCTGGGGGCGGGAGCACAAGAGACCCAGTACTTC. This gives the protein CASTLGAGAQETQYF.

This clonotype has only one observation. It may be a read error: a sequence one base away is much more abundant. The rearrangement links TRBV5-1 to TRBJ2-1; no clear D gene. This CDR3 region has 15 residues. V was clipped by 10 bases and J by 7 bases, with 24 bases between them. From germline, CDR1 is SGHRS and CDR2 YFSETQ. CDR3 nucleotides: TGCGCCGGCTCCGTGGTCCGGGTCCCAGATAATGAGCAGTTCTTC. Translating it yields CAGSVVRVPDNEQFF.

This clonotype was seen many times. This sequence joins TRBV18 and TRBJ1-2, with 7 bases identical to TRBD1. CDR1 KGHSH and CDR2 LQKENI come from the germline V gene. The trim removed 6 bases at V and 7 bases at J, leaving 8 bases unmatched. The CDR3 extends over 13 amino acids. The CDR3 is CASSTDRNSGYTF. In DNA form, the CDR3 reads TGTGCCAGCTCCACGGACAGGAATTCTGGCTACACCTTC. The whole variable domain, remainder taken from reference TRBV18 and TRBJ1-2, is NAGVMQNPRHLVRRRGQEARLRCSPMKGHSHVYWYRQLPEEGLKFMVYLQKENIIDESGMPKERFSAEFPKEGPSILRIQQVVRGDSAAYFCASSTDRNSGYTFGSGTRLTVV.

J is TRBJ2-1 and V is TRBV7-9, with D possibly TRBD2 on 7 matching bases. CDR1 SEHNR and CDR2 FQNEAQ come from the germline V gene (reference sequence). V was shortened by 8 bases and J by 7 bases, with 15 bases between the two germline ends. This CDR3 has 13 residues. The CDR3 DNA is TGTGCCAGCGAGTCGGGGGGACATAATGAGCAGTTCTTC. Translated: CASESGGHNEQFF.

The table lists this clonotype with a few counts. The genes are TRBV9 and TRBJ2-5; D uncertain. CDR3 length: 14 residues. V lost 6 bases and J 2 bases, leaving 14 bases between the germline ends. Per germline, CDR1 SGDLS and CDR2 YYNGEE. CDR3 protein: CASNPDGIQETQYF. In DNA form, the CDR3 reads TGTGCCAGCAACCCAGACGGTATACAAGAGACCCAGTACTTC.

Only a few counts were recorded for this clonotype. This sequence may be a read error, since a much larger clone differs from it by one base. The chain combines TRBV2 with TRBJ1-2; TRBD1 is a possible D gene (6 bases). Germline assignment: CDR1 SNHLY and CDR2 FYNNEI. The CDR3 loop spans 17 amino acids. The DNA for the CDR3 is TGTGCCAGCAGCCCCCGTTCCGGGACGGCCGACAGGCATGGCCACACCTTC. It specifies CASSPRSGTADRHGHTF.

Comments on this clonotype: A much larger clone lies one base from this, so it may be a read error. The J gene is TRBJ2-5, the V gene TRBV30; D is unresolved. Per the germline V gene, CDR1 is GTSNPN and CDR2 is SVGIG (reference sequence). The CDR3 is made up of 11 amino acids. CDR3 sequence reads: CVGRKQETQYF. The CDR3 nucleotides read TGTGTCGGAAGAAAACAAGAGACCCAGTACTTC.

This clonotype was counted only a few times. The rearrangement links TRBV5-1 to TRBJ2-3; 8 bases map to TRBD1. The CDR3 loop spans 15 amino acids. V was pared by 2 bases and J by 4 bases, with 6 bases of the junction left unmatched. Germline CDR1 SGHRS, CDR2 YFSETQ. CDR3 loop: CASSFNRGAADTQYF. DNA for the CDR3: TGCGCCAGCAGCTTCAACAGGGGGGCAGCAGATACGCAGTATTTT.

This rearrangement joins TRBV19 to TRBJ2-7; 12 bases fit TRBD2. The length of the CDR3 is 20 residues. CDR1 is LNHDA, CDR2 SQIVND, per germline (reference sequence). Trimming cost V 0 bases and J 2 bases; bases outside gene matches: 14. The CDR3 nucleotides read TGTGCCAGTAGTATAGAAGGGACTAGCGGGCCTCCCTTTGGGGCCTACGAGCAGTACTTC. Encoded protein: CASSIEGTSGPPFGAYEQYF.

The rearrangement links TRBV20-1 to TRBJ2-1; TRBD2 matches 9 bases. There are 15 residues in the CDR3. J lost 2 bases, V lost 3 bases, and 5 bases had no gene match. Germline CDR1 reads DFQATT; CDR2 reads SNEGSKA (reference sequence). For the CDR3, the DNA is TGCAGTGCTAGGATTGGGACTAGCCCCTACAATGAGCAGTTCTTC. This sequence encodes CSARIGTSPYNEQFF.

This clonotype was counted only a few times. A read error may explain this, as a much larger clone is one base away. The chain combines TRBV6-1 with TRBJ1-5; 9 bases agree with TRBD1. Losses at the gene ends were 4 bases for V and 2 bases for J; bases not matched to a gene: 0. This CDR3 has 14 residues. Germline-derived CDR1 and CDR2 are MNHNS and SASEGT. Here the CDR3 reads CASSGDRGNQPQHF. CDR3 in DNA: TGTGCCAGCAGTGGGGACAGGGGCAATCAGCCCCAGCATTTT.

This clonotype was counted ten times or more. This sequence joins TRBV27 and TRBJ2-1, with 7 bases aligning to TRBD2. The J segment lost 3 bases and the V segment lost 8 bases, leaving 7 bases of the junction unmatched. Germline values: CDR1 MNHEY, CDR2 SMNVEV (reference sequence). The CDR3 is 14 residues long. The CDR3 bases are TGTGCCAGCGGGTCGTCTAGCGGCTACAATGAGCAGTTCTTC. This translates into CASGSSSGYNEQFF.

This clonotype was detected ten times or more. The chain employs TRBV10-3 and TRBJ2-1; a possible D gene is TRBD2 (6 bases). Germline V lookup: CDR1 ENHRY, CDR2 SYGVKD. This CDR3 has 14 residues. The ends were cut back, 2 bases at V and 10 bases at J, with 15 bases in the middle. The CDR3 sequence is CAISEELALREQFF. For the CDR3, the DNA is TGTGCCATCAGTGAGGAACTAGCCCTCAGGGAGCAGTTCTTC.

At least ten counts were recorded for this clonotype. The rearrangement uses TRBV12-3 or TRBV12-4 and TRBJ1-5, with 9 bases identical to TRBD1. The CDR3 consists of 15 residues. The ends lost 3 bases at V and 6 bases at J; junction bases unmatched: 6. CDR3 nucleotides: TGTGCCAGCAGTTTCATCGGGACAGGGAGTCAGCCCCAGCATTTT. Its protein product is CASSFIGTGSQPQHF.

This clonotype was observed many times. This chain connects TRBV18 to TRBJ1-5; D gene ambiguous. The CDR3 covers 15 residues. V was trimmed by 2 bases and J by 3 bases, leaving 11 bases between them. Germline CDR1 KGHSH, CDR2 LQKENI. CDR3 nucleotide sequence: TGTGCCAGCTCACCAACGGAAGCTCTCAATCAGCCCCAGCATTTT. This gives the protein CASSPTEALNQPQHF.

This clonotype has at least ten counts. This chain links TRBV14 with TRBJ2-5; the D gene could be TRBD1 or TRBD2 (5 bases each). V gave up 1 base and J gave up 5 bases, with 20 bases separating them. This CDR3 spans 17 amino acids. CDR1 and CDR2 (germline): SGHDN, FVKESK. The CDR3 bases are TGTGCCAGCAGCCAAGGCCCTGTTGGGGGATCAGGGGAGACCCAGTACTTC. The encoded protein is CASSQGPVGGSGETQYF.

This clonotype has ten or more counts. This chain uses TRBV7-9 with TRBJ1-1; D may be TRBD1 (6 bases). This CDR3 region has 13 residues. V lost 5 bases and J 6 bases, leaving 13 bases between the germline ends. Germline V CDR1 and CDR2: SEHNR, FQNEAQ (reference sequence). CDR3 protein: CASSPRDNAEAFF. The CDR3 coding sequence is TGTGCCAGCAGCCCACGGGACAACGCTGAAGCTTTCTTT. Based on the CDR3 plus reference TRBV7-9 and TRBJ1-1, the full variable domain is DTGVSQNPRHKITKRGQNVTFRCDPISEHNRLYWYRQTLGQGPEFLTYFQNEAQLEKSRLLSDRFSAERPKGSFSTLEIQRTEQGDSAMYLCASSPRDNAEAFFGQGTRLTVV.

This clonotype was detected ten times or more. This chain uses TRBV11-1 with TRBJ1-1, with TRBD1 matching 8 bases. The CDR3 totals 14 residues. Germline CDR1 SGHAT, CDR2 FQDESV (reference sequence). The trim removed 5 bases at V and 4 bases at J, leaving 6 bases unmatched. The CDR3 region is CASSPKTGGTEAFF. The CDR3 DNA reads as TGTGCCAGCAGCCCCAAAACAGGGGGCACTGAAGCTTTCTTT. Full variable domain (outside the CDR3, taken from reference TRBV11-1 and TRBJ1-1): EAEVAQSPRYKITEKSQAVAFWCDPISGHATLYWYRQILGQGPELLVQFQDESVVDDSQLPKDRFSAERLKGVDSTLKIQPAELGDSAMYLCASSPKTGGTEAFFGQGTRLTVV.

The chain couples TRBV12-5 to TRBJ2-2; 13 nucleotides match TRBD2. V shed 3 bases, J shed 0 bases, and the junction held 4 bases outside the gene matches. The CDR3 has 18 amino acids. CDR1 is LGHNT and CDR2 is FRNRAP in the germline V gene. DNA of the CDR3: TGTGCTAGTGGTTTCGGACTAGCGGGAGCCGCGAACACCGGGGAGCTGTTTTTT. Translated: CASGFGLAGAANTGELFF. The full variable domain, rest sourced from reference TRBV12-5 and TRBJ2-2, is DARVTQTPRHKVTEMGQEVTMRCQPILGHNTVFWYRQTMMQGLELLAYFRNRAPLDDSGMPKDRFSAEMPDATLATLKIQPSEPRDSAVYFCASGFGLAGAANTGELFFGEGSRLTVL.

This clonotype was recorded a few times. The chain employs TRBV6-1 and TRBJ1-5; D is unresolved. Trimming shortened V by 7 bases and J by 0 bases, and 13 bases separated the two germline ends. The germline V gene has CDR1 MNHNS and CDR2 SASEGT. There are 15 residues in the CDR3. The CDR3 DNA reads TGTGCCAGCAAAATTACAAAATATAGCAATCAGCCCCAGCATTTT. The encoded protein is CASKITKYSNQPQHF.

This clonotype was found many times. The chain links TRBV2 to TRBJ2-7; weak D call: TRBD2 (5 bases). V dropped 1 base and J dropped 4 bases, with 11 bases sitting between them. The CDR3 extends over 14 amino acids. The V gene's germline CDR1 is SNHLY and CDR2 FYNNEI. Here the CDR3 DNA reads TGTGCCAGCAGTGAAGTCGGGATGGGTTACGAGCAGTACTTC. The encoded protein is CASSEVGMGYEQYF.